This T cell receptor beta chain was identified during a study of breast tumors, draining lymph nodes, adjacent tissues. Points from the study as a whole: Data fit most tumor T cells coming from lymph node, expanding in tumor. Compared with lymph nodes, tumors were less diverse; compared with nontumor tissue, more. Luminal-like breast cancer showed significantly higher tumor–nontumor repertoire similarity than basal-like. Tumor T cell lymph node origin was a supported hypothesis, not proven.

Comments on this clonotype: Its antigen is unidentified. At one of its ends the junction is not consistent with the germline gene, which may arise from a read error.

The CDR3 sequence is 15 residues long. The germline V gene has CDR1 SGHTA and CDR2 FQGNSA. Samples came from axillary lymph nodes draining the breast cancer. TCRdb redid the calling of the multiplex PCR reads with MiXCR, one entry per CDR3 protein. Here the sample spans 85,000 to 120,000 distinct CDR3 sequences, less than 40% being singletons. The J gene is TRBJ2-1, the V gene TRBV7-2; D gene uncertain. The sequenced material came from axillary lymph node tissue. This clonotype was obtained from a female donor with breast cancer. Some clones in this sample may be carry-over from other donors' samples. The CDR3 nucleotides read TGTGCCAGCAGCTTCGGCCACGAGCTCTGCAATGAGCAGCTCTTC. Amino acid sequence: CASSFGHELCNEQLF.